Below are 20 T cell receptor beta chains sequenced from a single sample in a study of T cells after yellow fever vaccination. TCRdb itself ran the 5' RACE reads through MiXCR, one entry per CDR3 protein. This sample has hundreds of thousands of distinct CDR3 sequences, with about 12% found just once. The sequencing used PBMCs, collected on the day of the yellow fever booster vaccination. These receptors were taken from a man aged 30-40 years who received the YFV17D yellow fever vaccine.

The DNA for the CDR3 is TGTGCCAGCAGCTGGAGAAGCGGGAGTCTCCATGAGCAGTTCTTC. It translates to CASSWRSGSLHEQFF. This chain connects TRBV7-2 to TRBJ2-1; TRBD2 matches 8 bases. Germline V gene data show CDR1 as SGHTA and CDR2 as FQGNSA. The J segment lost 8 bases and the V segment lost 4 bases, leaving 10 bases of the junction unmatched. The CDR3 has 15 amino acids.

This clonotype was observed a few times. This rearrangement joins TRBV15 to TRBJ2-3; unclear D gene. V was clipped by 8 bases and J by 1 base, with 10 bases between them. The CDR3 extends over 13 amino acids. The V gene's germline CDR1 is LNHNV and CDR2 YYDKDF (reference sequence). In DNA, the CDR3 is TGTGCCACCGGGCTAGGAGGCACAGATACGCAGTATTTT. Protein product: CATGLGGTDTQYF.

This clonotype has at least ten counts. The chain combines TRBV7-6 with TRBJ1-4; D is uncertain. The ends were cut back, 5 bases at V and 5 bases at J, with 12 bases in the middle. The CDR3 is 14 residues long. From germline, CDR1 is SGHVS and CDR2 FNYEAQ. CDR3 loop: CASSDGRLNEKLFF. The CDR3 region has the DNA TGTGCCAGCAGCGACGGACGGTTAAATGAAAAACTGTTTTTT.

This clonotype turned up a few times. Compared with germline, one end of the junction differs, possibly owing to a read error. This sequence joins TRBV7-9 and TRBJ2-7, with D possibly being TRBD1 (6 bases). There are 16 residues in the CDR3. CDR1 is SEHNR, CDR2 FQNEAQ, per germline (reference sequence). The CDR3 region is CASSLAEAGVAYEQYF. The CDR3 bases are TGTGCCAGCAGCCTAGCCGAGGCAGGGGTGGCCTACGAGCAGTACTTC.

V gene TRBV20-1 combines with J gene TRBJ2-2; the D is unclear. Trimming cost V 3 bases and J 2 bases, with 10 bases left between them. Germline V CDR1 and CDR2: DFQATT, SNEGSKA (reference sequence). The CDR3 consists of 14 residues. CDR3 loop: CSASSEINTGELFF. CDR3 nucleotide sequence: TGCAGTGCTAGCTCCGAAATTAACACCGGGGAGCTGTTTTTT.

In its sample, this clonotype was seen a few times. The gene calls are TRBV9 and TRBJ2-2; D ambiguous. The CDR3 has 14 amino acids. CDR1 is SGDLS, CDR2 YYNGEE, per germline. The V gene lost 10 bases and the J gene lost 5 bases, with 18 bases spanning the gap. As DNA, the CDR3 is TGTGCCCGAAAACCTCTTCGGCGTACCGGGGAGCTGTTTTTT. Protein sequence: CARKPLRRTGELFF.

This clonotype has just a few counts. V gene TRBV3-1 combines with J gene TRBJ2-7, with TRBD1 matching over 9 bases. J gave up 4 bases and V 3 bases, and 4 bases lay outside the gene matches. The germline V gene encodes CDR1 LGHDT and CDR2 YNNKEL (reference sequence). This CDR3 has 14 amino acids. The CDR3 loop is CASSHGQGRYEQYF. The CDR3 DNA follows: TGTGCCAGCAGCCACGGACAGGGGCGATACGAGCAGTACTTC.

This clonotype was detected a few times. This chain uses TRBV19 with TRBJ2-7; TRBD1 agrees at 8 bases. The germline CDR1 and CDR2 sequences are LNHDA and SQIVND (reference sequence). V was pared by 7 bases and J by 4 bases, with 6 bases of the junction left unmatched. The CDR3 has 13 residues. CDR3 sequence reads: CASNAGDRYEQYF. The CDR3 bases are TGTGCCAGTAATGCCGGGGACAGGTACGAGCAGTACTTC.

The chain employs TRBV12-3 or TRBV12-4 and TRBJ2-5; D may be TRBD1 or TRBD2 (5 bases each). V shed 6 bases and J shed 0 bases, with 11 bases lying between them. The CDR3 extends over 14 amino acids. CDR3 sequence: CASRSVGHQETQYF. The CDR3 DNA is TGTGCCAGCAGATCCGTGGGACACCAAGAGACCCAGTACTTC.

This clonotype occurred once. The V and J genes are TRBV7-2 and TRBJ2-3; weak D call: TRBD2 (5 bases). Trimming pared 4 bases from V and 3 bases from J, leaving 14 bases between. Germline CDR1 SGHTA, CDR2 FQGNSA. The CDR3 runs to 15 residues. CDR3: CASSSRVLRTDTQYF. For the CDR3, the DNA is TGTGCCAGCAGCTCGCGGGTTTTGAGGACAGATACGCAGTATTTT. Filled out from reference TRBV7-2 and TRBJ2-3, the complete variable domain reads GAGVSQSPSNKVTEKGKDVELRCDPISGHTALYWYRQSLGQGLEFLIYFQGNSAPDKSGLPSDRFSAERTGGSVSTLTIQRTQQEDSAVYLCASSSRVLRTDTQYFGPGTRLTVL.

The rearrangement joins TRBV20-1 to TRBJ2-6, with unresolved D. There are 14 residues in the CDR3. V was shortened by 4 bases and J by 1 base, with 8 bases between the two germline ends. Per germline, CDR1 DFQATT and CDR2 SNEGSKA (reference sequence). The CDR3 region is CSAIFLSGANVLTF. CDR3 nucleotides: TGCAGTGCTATTTTCTTGTCTGGGGCCAACGTCCTGACTTTC.

This clonotype turned up a few times. The chain couples TRBV7-2 to TRBJ2-7, with 8 bases aligning to TRBD2. Losses at the gene ends were 2 bases for V and 2 bases for J; bases not matched to a gene: 5. Germline CDR1 SGHTA, CDR2 FQGNSA. The CDR3 is made up of 15 amino acids. The CDR3 region is CASSLFPGGTYEQYF. The CDR3 DNA follows: TGTGCCAGCAGCTTATTTCCGGGGGGGACCTACGAGCAGTACTTC.

There are many counts of this clonotype. The rearrangement uses TRBV12-3 or TRBV12-4 and TRBJ2-2; tentatively, D is TRBD2 (6 bases). The V end lost 4 bases, the J end lost 3 bases, and 12 bases lay between the germline ends. The length of the CDR3 is 15 residues. CDR3 region: CASSSAGLHTGELFF. CDR3 DNA sequence: TGTGCCAGCAGTTCCGCGGGGTTGCACACCGGGGAGCTGTTTTTT.

Only a few counts were recorded for this clonotype. V usage is TRBV7-6 and J usage is TRBJ2-1; D tentatively reads TRBD1 or TRBD2 (6 bases each). CDR1 is SGHVS and CDR2 is FNYEAQ in the germline V gene. The germline V and J ends were trimmed by 1 base and 13 bases, with 11 bases remaining between them. The CDR3 has 12 residues. In nucleotides, the CDR3 is TGTGCCAGCAGCTTAGAGTTGGGGGGCCAGTTCTTC. Its protein is CASSLELGGQFF.

The table lists this clonotype with many counts. This sequence joins TRBV7-2 and TRBJ2-1, with unresolved D. With 1 base removed from V and 6 bases from J, the gap between germline ends came to 7 bases. Germline V gene data show CDR1 as SGHTA and CDR2 as FQGNSA. The CDR3 has 13 amino acids. CDR3 coding DNA: TGTGCCAGCAGCTTAGGCCTACTCAATGAGCAGTTCTTC. This gives the protein CASSLGLLNEQFF.

The J gene is TRBJ2-2, the V gene TRBV20-1; 12 nucleotides match TRBD2. The CDR3 is 15 residues long. Germline lookup yields CDR1 DFQATT and CDR2 SNEGSKA (reference sequence). V was pared by 1 base and J by 6 bases, with 3 bases of the junction left unmatched. The CDR3 is CSARVASGRAGELFF. In nucleotides, the CDR3 is TGCAGTGCTAGAGTAGCTAGCGGGAGGGCCGGGGAGCTGTTTTTT.

The rearrangement links TRBV2 to TRBJ1-5, with 10 positions matching TRBD1. J lost 7 bases, V lost 3 bases, and 0 bases had no gene match. Germline CDR1 SNHLY, CDR2 FYNNEI. This CDR3 region has 13 residues. Here the CDR3 DNA reads TGTGCCAGCAGTGAGGGACAGGGGCAGCCCCAGCATTTT. Its protein is CASSEGQGQPQHF.

This clonotype was picked up many times. The V and J genes are TRBV5-1 and TRBJ1-1; D uncertain. This CDR3 region has 14 residues. Germline CDR1 reads SGHRS; CDR2 reads YFSETQ. V was pared by 4 bases and J by 7 bases, with 17 bases between. The CDR3 region has the DNA TGCGCCAGCAGCCCCGGTGGCGTGTCGGGTGAAGCTTTCTTT. It codes for CASSPGGVSGEAFF.

Here the CDR3 DNA reads TGTGCCAGCACTTTCGGACAGACGGGGGGCTACACCTTC. Its protein product is CASTFGQTGGYTF. The rearrangement uses TRBV2 and TRBJ1-2; a possible D gene is TRBD1 (6 bases). V lost 7 bases and J lost 8, with 17 bases in between. Germline V lookup: CDR1 SNHLY, CDR2 FYNNEI. There are 13 residues in the CDR3.

This clonotype was counted ten times or more. The chain combines TRBV5-1 with TRBJ2-1; TRBD2 matches at 11 bases. Looked up from germline, CDR1 is SGHRS and CDR2 is YFSETQ. V was pared by 4 bases and J by 3 bases, with 3 bases of the junction left unmatched. This CDR3 is 15 amino acids long. DNA for the CDR3: TGCGCCAGCAGCATGACTAGCGGGGTCTACAATGAGCAGTTCTTC. It translates to CASSMTSGVYNEQFF.